One sample yielded the 9 T cell receptor beta chains listed below, sequenced in a study of PD-1 blockade in classical Hodgkin lymphoma. Assay: immunoSEQ multiplex PCR; the TCRdb copy retains only in-frame clones and omits some. Of 57,000 or so clones in the sample, 70% to 90% were seen once. Time point in this sample: cycle 4 day 1 (C4D1), after more than five weeks of nivolumab. There was relapse after autologous stem cell transplantation in every patient, and there was variation in brentuximab vedotin exposure. This material consisted of peripheral blood mononuclear cells (PBMCs), taken before the fourth cycle of nivolumab. Source of these receptors: a human donor with classical Hodgkin lymphoma.

The V call is TRBV19, the J call TRBJ2-7; a possible D gene is TRBD1 (6 bases). V was trimmed by 8 bases and J by 0 bases, leaving 8 bases between them. This CDR3 spans 12 amino acids. In germline, CDR1 is LNHDA, CDR2 SQIVND (reference sequence). CDR3 sequence reads: CASSDSSYEQYF. CDR3 in DNA: TGTGCCAGTTCGGACAGCTCCTACGAGCAGTACTTC.

The chain combines TRBV28 with TRBJ1-5; D is perhaps TRBD1 (5 bases). The V end was cut by 8 bases, the J end by 11 bases, with 25 bases between. The CDR3 is made up of 15 amino acids. Looked up from germline, CDR1 is MDHEN and CDR2 is SYDVKM. This CDR3 reads CASVRRGGASLAQHF. Here the CDR3 DNA reads TGTGCCAGCGTGAGACGGGGAGGGGCATCTTTGGCCCAGCATTTT.

Details on this clone: This specimen includes other DNA sequences encoding the same CDR3. The genes are TRBV5-1 and TRBJ1-2; D is uncertain. V gave up 2 bases and J gave up 5 bases, with 7 bases separating them. Germline values: CDR1 SGHRS, CDR2 YFSETQ. This CDR3 comprises 12 residues. CDR3 in DNA: TGCGCCAGCAGCTTAGGTTCATATGGCTACACCTTC. Translation gives CASSLGSYGYTF.

The chain carries TRBV5-1 and TRBJ2-7; possibly TRBD1 for D (6 bases). The CDR3 has 15 amino acids. V was cut by 4 bases and J by 6 bases, with 20 bases left in between. CDR1 and CDR2 from the germline V gene are SGHRS and YFSETQ. CDR3 in DNA: TGCGCCAGCAGCAGAGGGGCAGGGGCACCTTCCGAGCAGTACTTC. Translated, it gives CASSRGAGAPSEQYF.

V is TRBV30 and J is TRBJ1-2; D is possibly TRBD1 (5 bases). The CDR3 covers 14 residues. The V gene's germline CDR1 is GTSNPN and CDR2 SVGIG (reference sequence). Between the trimmed V and J ends, which lost 1 base and 4 bases, there was a span of 13 bases. The CDR3 DNA follows: TGTGCCTGGAGTGCCCCCGCCGGGGCCTATGGCTACACCTTC. Translating gives CAWSAPAGAYGYTF.

This sequence joins TRBV27 and TRBJ2-2; 8 bases are a match to TRBD1. Unmatched junction bases numbered 10, after V lost 3 bases and J lost 7 bases. CDR1 is MNHEY and CDR2 is SMNVEV in the germline V gene (reference sequence). The CDR3 consists of 16 residues. The CDR3 sequence is CASSFKIRGRGGELFF. CDR3 nucleotide sequence: TGTGCCAGCAGTTTTAAGATCAGGGGGCGAGGCGGGGAGCTGTTTTTT.

The chain joins TRBV2 to TRBJ2-5; D call uncertain. V lost 2 bases to trimming and J lost 0 bases, with 4 bases between them. CDR3 length: 13 amino acids. Germline V gene sequence: CDR1 SNHLY, CDR2 FYNNEI. CDR3 region: CASSEPNQETQYF. The DNA for the CDR3 is TGTGCCAGCAGTGAACCAAACCAAGAGACCCAGTACTTC. The full variable domain, completed using reference TRBV2 and TRBJ2-5, is EPEVTQTPSHQVTQMGQEVILRCVPISNHLYFYWYRQILGQKVEFLVSFYNNEISEKSEIFDDQFSVERPDGSNFTLKIRSTKLEDSAMYFCASSEPNQETQYFGPGTRLLVL.

This clone was detected only a few times. The CDR3 reads CAWSDLGTEAFF. DNA of the CDR3: TGTGCCTGGAGTGACCTGGGCACTGAAGCTTTCTTT. The gene calls are TRBV30 and TRBJ1-1, with D unresolved. Germline V gene lookup returns CDR1 GTSNPN and CDR2 SVGIG (reference sequence). V lost 1 base to trimming and J lost 4 bases, with 7 bases between them. The CDR3 length is 12 residues.

The gene calls are TRBV19 and TRBJ2-5; tentative D call: TRBD1 (6 bases). The germline V and J ends were trimmed by 8 bases and 6 bases, with 10 bases remaining between them. CDR3 length: 11 amino acids. Germline V gene data show CDR1 as LNHDA and CDR2 as SQIVND (reference sequence). CDR3 sequence (DNA): TGTGCCAGTTCGGACAGAAAGACCCAGTACTTC. Amino acid sequence: CASSDRKTQYF.